The 32 T cell receptor beta chains reported below all come from one sample, sequenced in a study of shared clonotypes between healthy human individuals. Only in-frame clones appear in the TCRdb table, and some are missing; sequencing was by immunoSEQ multiplex PCR. The data hold more than 2 million clones, with about 95% observed a single time. The sample consisted of naive CD4+ T cells sorted from blood. The subset denotes: CD45RA+ positively selected. These receptors were taken from a man between 18 and 29 years old in good health.

As regards this clone: Within the sample, other DNA sequences also encode this same CDR3. The V and J genes are TRBV18 and TRBJ2-7; D gene unclear. Germline CDR1 is KGHSH and CDR2 is LQKENI. CDR3 size: 13 residues. Trimming took off 0 bases at V and 5 bases at J, with 8 bases between the two ends. In nucleotides, the CDR3 is TGTGCCAGCTCACCACCGGGCGGTAACGAGCAGTACTTC. Translation gives CASSPPGGNEQYF.

The gene calls are TRBV5-6 and TRBJ2-2, with 10 bases aligning to TRBD2. The CDR3 is 15 residues long. Germline CDR1 SGHDT, CDR2 YYEEEE. J gave up 8 bases and V 4 bases, and 8 bases lay outside the gene matches. CDR3 protein: CASSPPASGSGELFF. In DNA, the CDR3 is TGTGCCAGCAGCCCACCGGCTAGCGGGAGTGGGGAGCTGTTTTTT.

The chain has TRBV29-1 and TRBJ1-1; 7 bases fit TRBD1. Germline assignment: CDR1 SQVTM and CDR2 ANQGSEA. The CDR3 length is 14 residues. Trimming cost V 7 bases and J 4 bases; bases outside gene matches: 12. In nucleotides, the CDR3 is TGCAGCGGAGAGACAGGGTCTAGGAGCACTGAAGCTTTCTTT. This codes for CSGETGSRSTEAFF.

V is TRBV5-1 and J is TRBJ2-3; 7 bases map to TRBD1. V lost 1 base, J lost 0 bases, and 2 bases stayed unmatched. CDR3 length equals 15 residues. Germline V gene sequence: CDR1 SGHRS, CDR2 YFSETQ. CDR3 sequence: CASSLRDSSTDTQYF. The DNA of the CDR3 is TGCGCCAGCAGCTTGCGGGACAGTAGCACAGATACGCAGTATTTT.

This chain links TRBV29-1 with TRBJ2-5, with TRBD2 as a possible D gene (6 bases). CDR3 length: 12 amino acids. Trimming took 7 bases from V and 5 from J, leaving 14 bases between them. CDR1 is SQVTM, CDR2 ANQGSEA, per germline. CDR3 DNA sequence: TGCAGCGCCCAGGGCAGCGGGGAGACCCAGTACTTC. Translating gives CSAQGSGETQYF.

This chain connects TRBV19 to TRBJ1-1; TRBD1 matches 9 bases. V gave up 5 bases and J gave up 1 base; unmatched junction bases: 8. CDR1 and CDR2 (germline): LNHDA, SQIVND (reference sequence). The CDR3 consists of 16 residues. The CDR3 DNA sequence: TGTGCCAGTAGTCCGCGACAGGGGGTGTCGAACACTGAAGCTTTCTTT. Its translation is CASSPRQGVSNTEAFF. Using reference TRBV19 and TRBJ1-1 for the parts outside the CDR3, the full variable domain is DGGITQSPKYLFRKEGQNVTLSCEQNLNHDAMYWYRQDPGQGLRLIYYSQIVNDFQKGDIAEGYSVSREKKESFPLTVTSAQKNPTAFYLCASSPRQGVSNTEAFFGQGTRLTVV.

On this clone itself: Distinct nucleotide sequences in the sample also encode this CDR3. The gene calls are TRBV5-6 and TRBJ1-5; the D gene is possibly TRBD1 (6 bases). Germline CDR1 SGHDT, CDR2 YYEEEE. Trimming pared 0 bases from V and 2 bases from J, leaving 9 bases between. The CDR3 length is 15 residues. The CDR3 loop reads CASSLGGRGNQPQHF. Written as DNA, the CDR3 is TGTGCCAGCAGCTTGGGGGGGCGCGGCAATCAGCCCCAGCATTTT.

The chain joins TRBV11-2 to TRBJ2-1; unclear D gene. Trimming stripped 8 bases from V and 2 bases from J, with 16 bases between. Germline CDR1 is SGHAT and CDR2 is FQNNGV. CDR3 length: 15 amino acids. CDR3 residues: CASGLVMNPYNEQFF. Written as DNA, the CDR3 is TGTGCCAGCGGTCTGGTAATGAACCCCTACAATGAGCAGTTCTTC.

The chain uses TRBV19 and TRBJ2-5; perhaps TRBD1 as D (5 bases). The CDR3 extends over 15 amino acids. From germline, CDR1 is LNHDA and CDR2 SQIVND (reference sequence). Trimming cost V 1 base and J 1 base, with 10 bases left between them. CDR3 bases: TGTGCCAGTAGTATAGGCAGGGAAACCCAAGAGACCCAGTACTTC. It encodes CASSIGRETQETQYF.

This chain connects TRBV10-3 to TRBJ1-2; TRBD1 matches 7 bases. The CDR3 is made up of 14 amino acids. Germline-derived CDR1 and CDR2 are ENHRY and SYGVKD. V lost 3 bases to trimming and J lost 7 bases; unmatched junction nucleotides: 8. CDR3 coding DNA: TGTGCCATCAGTGACTTGACAGGGCTTGGTGGCTACACCTTC. Protein product: CAISDLTGLGGYTF.

The V call is TRBV11-2, the J call TRBJ2-4; D is possibly TRBD1 (5 bases). V lost 6 bases and J 2 bases, leaving 20 bases between the germline ends. Germline-derived CDR1 and CDR2 are SGHAT and FQNNGV. The CDR3 extends over 17 amino acids. The CDR3 spells CASRYWGSAPSKNIQYF. CDR3 nucleotide sequence: TGTGCCAGCAGGTACTGGGGCAGTGCGCCTTCCAAAAACATTCAGTACTTC.

Regarding this clone: The sample contains more than one DNA sequence encoding this CDR3. The V gene is TRBV18, the J gene TRBJ1-3; maybe TRBD1 (5 bases). The CDR3 loop spans 15 amino acids. Looked up from germline, CDR1 is KGHSH and CDR2 is LQKENI. V gave up 3 bases and J gave up 0 bases, with 9 bases separating them. The CDR3: CASSPGTGSGNTIYF. Written as DNA, the CDR3 is TGTGCCAGCTCACCCGGGACGGGCTCTGGAAACACCATATATTTT. Looking up the rest from reference TRBV18 and TRBJ1-3 gives the full variable domain: NAGVMQNPRHLVRRRGQEARLRCSPMKGHSHVYWYRQLPEEGLKFMVYLQKENIIDESGMPKERFSAEFPKEGPSILRIQQVVRGDSAAYFCASSPGTGSGNTIYFGEGSWLTVV.

The chain uses TRBV5-4 and TRBJ2-1; D may correspond to TRBD1 or TRBD2 (6 bases each). CDR1 is SGHNT and CDR2 is YYREEE in the germline V gene (reference sequence). CDR3 length: 16 residues. V was cut by 0 bases and J by 1 base, with 11 bases left in between. The CDR3 DNA is TGTGCCAGCAGCTTGGGTGGGGGGACATCCTACAATGAGCAGTTCTTC. Its protein product is CASSLGGGTSYNEQFF.

This chain links TRBV12-5 with TRBJ2-5, with D perhaps matching TRBD2 (5 bases). This CDR3 has 12 amino acids. Germline CDR1 and CDR2: LGHNT and FRNRAP. The ends were cut back, 6 bases at V and 5 bases at J, with 10 bases in the middle. Written as DNA, the CDR3 is TGTGCTAGTGGCCCGAGGGTCGAGACCCAGTACTTC. Translation gives CASGPRVETQYF.

This clone is a singleton in its sample. The chain uses TRBV30 and TRBJ1-4, with TRBD1 matching 8 bases. In germline, CDR1 is GTSNPN, CDR2 SVGIG (reference sequence). CDR3 length equals 14 residues. V gave up 3 bases and J gave up 5 bases; unmatched junction bases: 5. In nucleotides, the CDR3 is TGTGCCTGGAGCGCAGGGGGCCTGAATGAAAAACTGTTTTTT. Translated, it gives CAWSAGGLNEKLFF.

This rearrangement joins TRBV5-1 to TRBJ1-4; D remains unclear. Germline CDR1 and CDR2: SGHRS and YFSETQ. V was clipped by 0 bases and J by 8 bases, with 5 bases between them. This CDR3 spans 12 amino acids. CDR3 sequence reads: CASSLEFEKLFF. CDR3 DNA: TGCGCCAGCAGCTTGGAATTCGAAAAACTGTTTTTT.

This rearrangement joins TRBV10-2 to TRBJ2-2; TRBD1 aligns across 8 bases. The CDR3 has 16 amino acids. Germline V gives CDR1 WSHSY, CDR2 SAAADI. V dropped 4 bases and J dropped 0; count of bases not matched to a gene: 4. The CDR3: CASSGTGLPNTGELFF. DNA of the CDR3: TGCGCCAGCAGTGGGACAGGGCTACCGAACACCGGGGAGCTGTTTTTT.

The chain joins TRBV19 to TRBJ1-6; D remains unclear. The V end lost 1 base, the J end lost 10 bases, and 8 bases lay between the germline ends. This CDR3 comprises 13 residues. Germline CDR1 LNHDA, CDR2 SQIVND (reference sequence). CDR3 nucleotides: TGTGCCAGTAGTATAGGGGTAAGATCACCCCTCCACTTT. It encodes CASSIGVRSPLHF.

V usage is TRBV6-5 and J usage is TRBJ2-7; D is uncertain. Trimming stripped 5 bases from V and 4 bases from J, with 12 bases between. This CDR3 comprises 13 residues. The germline CDR1 and CDR2 sequences are MNHEY and SVGAGI. This chain's CDR3 is CASSPNYSYEQYF. The CDR3 nucleotides are TGTGCCAGCAGTCCCAACTACAGTTACGAGCAGTACTTC.

This sequence joins TRBV4-1 and TRBJ2-1; no definite D call. The CDR3 covers 15 residues. The V gene lost 0 bases and the J gene lost 5 bases, with 11 bases spanning the gap. In germline, CDR1 is MGHRA, CDR2 YSYEKL. CDR3 DNA sequence: TGCGCCAGCAGCCAAGATTTCGCAGGCGACAATGAGCAGTTCTTC. Its translation is CASSQDFAGDNEQFF.

In its sample, this clone was seen a few times. This chain connects TRBV5-6 to TRBJ2-5; D gene unclear. CDR3 length equals 14 residues. Germline assignment: CDR1 SGHDT and CDR2 YYEEEE. V was pared by 0 bases and J by 2 bases, with 8 bases between. The CDR3 sequence: CASSLAAIQETQYF. For the CDR3, the DNA is TGTGCCAGCAGCTTGGCGGCTATTCAAGAGACCCAGTACTTC.

The chain is built from TRBV9 and TRBJ1-3; 8 nucleotides align to TRBD1. The germline V gene has CDR1 SGDLS and CDR2 YYNGEE. The CDR3 contains 14 residues. Losses at the gene ends were 4 bases for V and 3 bases for J; bases not matched to a gene: 3. DNA of the CDR3: TGTGCCAGCAGCACCAGGGGGCTTGGAAACACCATATATTTT. Protein product: CASSTRGLGNTIYF.

The rearrangement joins TRBV4-3 to TRBJ2-2; TRBD1 aligns across 8 bases. The CDR3 spans 15 residues. Germline V gene sequence: CDR1 LGHNA, CDR2 YSLEER. V lost 4 bases to trimming and J lost 1 base; unmatched junction nucleotides: 2. This chain's CDR3 is CASSPGQENTGELFF. CDR3 in DNA: TGCGCCAGCAGCCCGGGACAGGAGAACACCGGGGAGCTGTTTTTT.

The chain links TRBV28 to TRBJ1-5; D call uncertain. CDR1 is MDHEN and CDR2 is SYDVKM in the germline V gene. V lost 4 bases and J lost 3, with 7 bases in between. This CDR3 region has 13 residues. The CDR3, as DNA: TGTGCCAGCAGTTCGGATAACAATCAGCCCCAGCATTTT. It encodes CASSSDNNQPQHF.

The chain links TRBV11-2 to TRBJ2-2; 8 nucleotides line up with TRBD2. CDR1 and CDR2 (germline): SGHAT, FQNNGV. The trim removed 7 bases at V and 4 bases at J, leaving 11 bases unmatched. This CDR3 has 16 amino acids. The CDR3 DNA reads TGTGCCAGCACCCCATTCGGCGCGGGAGGCACCGGGGAGCTGTTTTTT. Translation: CASTPFGAGGTGELFF.

The chain links TRBV5-6 to TRBJ2-7, with 8 bases matching TRBD1. Unmatched junction bases numbered 10, after V lost 9 bases and J lost 2 bases. Germline V gives CDR1 SGHDT, CDR2 YYEEEE. This CDR3 is 14 amino acids long. The DNA of the CDR3 is TGTGCCACCTATCGGACAGGGACTCCCTACGAGCAGTACTTC. This gives the protein CATYRTGTPYEQYF.

The chain recombines TRBV30 with TRBJ2-7; D gene uncertain. The CDR3 is made up of 12 amino acids. Germline-derived CDR1 and CDR2 are GTSNPN and SVGIG (reference sequence). V lost 0 bases and J 3 bases, leaving 6 bases between the germline ends. CDR3 sequence (DNA): TGTGCCTGGAGTGTGAAGTACTACGAGCAGTACTTC. It yields the protein CAWSVKYYEQYF.

The chain joins TRBV4-1 to TRBJ1-1; maybe TRBD1 (5 bases). Germline loops: CDR1 MGHRA, CDR2 YSYEKL. The CDR3 covers 12 residues. Trimming removed 1 base from V and 8 bases from J, with 8 bases in between. The CDR3 DNA reads TGCGCCAGCAGCCAAGCTTCAGGGGAAGCTTTCTTT. This sequence encodes CASSQASGEAFF.

The rearrangement joins TRBV28 to TRBJ2-1, with 8 bases that match TRBD1. The CDR3 covers 16 residues. With 4 bases clipped from V and 0 bases from J, the junction kept 5 bases outside the gene matches. Germline loops: CDR1 MDHEN, CDR2 SYDVKM. This CDR3 reads CASSYQGASSYNEQFF. DNA for the CDR3: TGTGCCAGCAGTTACCAGGGGGCTAGCTCCTACAATGAGCAGTTCTTC.

This chain links TRBV2 with TRBJ2-5; 9 bases match TRBD1. The trim removed 9 bases at V and 4 bases at J, leaving 3 bases unmatched. The germline V gene encodes CDR1 SNHLY and CDR2 FYNNEI. This CDR3 contains 12 residues. CDR3 in amino acids: CARGQGGETQYF. The CDR3 DNA is TGTGCCAGGGGACAGGGTGGAGAGACCCAGTACTTC.

V is TRBV4-2 and J is TRBJ2-3; possibly TRBD2 for D (5 bases). Trimming took off 6 bases at V and 0 bases at J, with 16 bases between the two ends. CDR1 is LGHNA, CDR2 YNFKEQ, per germline. The CDR3 extends over 16 amino acids. As DNA, the CDR3 is TGTGCCAGCAGTCCTAGCCCTAGCAGGAGCACAGATACGCAGTATTTT. As protein: CASSPSPSRSTDTQYF.

This sequence joins TRBV6-5 and TRBJ1-1, with TRBD1 matching over 8 bases. The CDR3 runs 15 residues. Germline V gene sequence: CDR1 MNHEY, CDR2 SVGAGI. V lost 2 bases and J lost 5; bases outside the gene matches: 7. CDR3 sequence: CASSYQGQGGTEAFF. The DNA for the CDR3 is TGTGCCAGCAGTTACCAAGGACAGGGCGGTACTGAAGCTTTCTTT.